The 32 T cell receptor beta chains given below trace back to one sample, sequenced in a study of human T cells and chemical hapten exposure. Described time point: patch test 1, 2 weeks after DPC sensitization. The sample's treatment: therapeutic diphenylcyclopropenone sensitization with weekly scalp DPC. TCRdb passed the RACE reads through MiXCR, listing each CDR3 protein once. The sample carries 380,000 or so distinct CDR3 sequences, nearly 5% recorded once. The sequenced sample was whole blood, obtained in connection with sensitization to the hapten diphenylcyclopropenone (DPC). The receptors shown here come from a woman aged 50 to 60 with alopecia areata. Some clones in this sample may be carry-over from other donors' samples.

The rearrangement uses TRBV2 and TRBJ2-5; D gene unclear. The CDR3 sequence is 13 residues long. Germline-derived CDR1 and CDR2 are SNHLY and FYNNEI. Trimming shortened V by 11 bases and J by 1 base, and 14 bases separated the two germline ends. CDR3 residues: CAAVGEAQETQYF. CDR3 sequence (DNA): TGTGCCGCAGTTGGGGAAGCCCAAGAGACCCAGTACTTC.

This clonotype was counted many times. The genes are TRBV10-3 and TRBJ1-5, with D tentatively TRBD1 (5 bases). CDR1 ENHRY and CDR2 SYGVKD come from the germline V gene. V lost 4 bases and J lost 2, with 12 bases in between. This CDR3 contains 15 residues. The CDR3 coding sequence is TGTGCCATCAGTGCGGGACGAGGGGGCAATCAGCCCCAGCATTTT. It specifies CAISAGRGGNQPQHF.

The chain links TRBV7-9 to TRBJ2-1; 10 bases align to TRBD2. J was trimmed by 8 bases and V by 0 bases; bases with no gene match: 7. Per germline, CDR1 SEHNR and CDR2 FQNEAQ (reference sequence). The CDR3 loop spans 16 amino acids. CDR3: CASSLALGTSADEQFF. The CDR3 bases are TGTGCCAGCAGCTTAGCCCTGGGGACTAGCGCAGATGAGCAGTTCTTC.

This clonotype was counted many times. A read error may account for a junction end that differs from germline. The rearrangement uses TRBV5-5 and TRBJ2-1; 15 nucleotides line up with TRBD2. Germline CDR1 reads SGHKS; CDR2 reads YYEKEE (reference sequence). The CDR3 consists of 19 residues. The DNA of the CDR3 is TGTGCCAGCAGGTTGGGACTAGCGGGGGGAAGGAGCTCCTACAATGAGCAGTTCTTC. This codes for CASRLGLAGGRSSYNEQFF.

This clonotype was detected ten times or more. The V and J genes are TRBV9 and TRBJ2-7; 10 nucleotides align to TRBD1. The CDR3 covers 14 residues. The J segment lost 5 bases and the V segment lost 4 bases, leaving 6 bases of the junction unmatched. The germline V gene encodes CDR1 SGDLS and CDR2 YYNGEE. The DNA of the CDR3 is TGTGCCAGCAGCCTTTCCGGGACAGGGGACGAGCAGTACTTC. Residues: CASSLSGTGDEQYF. The full variable domain, its missing parts supplied by reference TRBV9 and TRBJ2-7, is DSGVTQTPKHLITATGQRVTLRCSPRSGDLSVYWYQQSLDQGLQFLIQYYNGEERAKGNILERFSAQQFPDLHSELNLSSLELGDSALYFCASSLSGTGDEQYFGPGTRLTVT.

This clonotype was detected a few times. The rearrangement joins TRBV19 to TRBJ1-2; TRBD1 is a possible D gene (5 bases). V lost 0 bases and J 1 base, leaving 12 bases between the germline ends. CDR3 length equals 16 residues. The germline gives CDR1 LNHDA, CDR2 SQIVND (reference sequence). The CDR3 DNA is TGTGCCAGTAGTATAGATGGGGCAGATCGTAACTATGGCTACACCTTC. The encoded protein is CASSIDGADRNYGYTF.

This clonotype has just a few counts. The V gene is TRBV28, the J gene TRBJ1-2; D is unresolved. V was cut by 0 bases and J by 8 bases, with 19 bases left in between. This CDR3 region has 16 residues. CDR1 and CDR2 (germline): MDHEN, SYDVKM. DNA for the CDR3: TGTGCCAGCAGTTTATGGCCCTCTACAACTCTTGGGGGCTACACCTTC. Protein: CASSLWPSTTLGGYTF.

There are a few counts of this clonotype. The chain has TRBV6-1 and TRBJ1-5; D gene ambiguous. V was shortened by 2 bases and J by 7 bases, with 12 bases between the two germline ends. The length of the CDR3 is 14 residues. Germline lookup yields CDR1 MNHNS and CDR2 SASEGT. The CDR3 DNA sequence: TGTGCCAGCAGTGAACAGAAGGGAGGCCAGCCCCAGCATTTT. Translated, it gives CASSEQKGGQPQHF.

The chain links TRBV6-5 to TRBJ1-4, with D possibly TRBD1 on 5 matching bases. This CDR3 contains 16 residues. Germline V gene sequence: CDR1 MNHEY, CDR2 SVGAGI. V was cut by 0 bases and J by 8 bases, with 16 bases left in between. CDR3 in DNA: TGTGCCAGCAGTTACTCGCGGGCGGGGCCAGGGGAAAAACTGTTTTTT. Its protein product is CASSYSRAGPGEKLFF.

The chain has TRBV6-5 and TRBJ1-1; weak D call: TRBD1 (5 bases). The germline V gene encodes CDR1 MNHEY and CDR2 SVGAGI. Trimming removed 7 bases at V and 0 bases at J, with 12 bases between. The CDR3 spans 14 residues. The CDR3 protein is CASTRQTLNTEAFF. The CDR3 DNA reads TGTGCCAGCACAAGACAGACCCTGAACACTGAAGCTTTCTTT.

This clonotype occurred many times. The rearrangement uses TRBV6-2 or TRBV6-3 and TRBJ2-3; no reliable D call. The CDR3 extends over 13 amino acids. V was shortened by 2 bases and J by 6 bases, with 9 bases between the two germline ends. CDR1 and CDR2 (germline): MNHEY, SVGEGT. The CDR3 protein is CASSYKRWDTQYF. DNA of the CDR3: TGTGCCAGCAGTTACAAGCGTTGGGATACGCAGTATTTT.

V and J are TRBV12-5 and TRBJ2-5; D is unresolved. Per germline, CDR1 LGHNT and CDR2 FRNRAP. The CDR3 length is 13 residues. Trimming stripped 6 bases from V and 2 bases from J, with 10 bases between. This chain's CDR3 is CASGPPPQETQYF. The CDR3 region has the DNA TGTGCTAGTGGCCCCCCCCCTCAAGAGACCCAGTACTTC.

Here the CDR3 reads CACSGGQGNEQYF. CDR3 nucleotides: TGTGCCTGCTCGGGGGGACAGGGCAACGAGCAGTACTTC. The chain carries TRBV30 and TRBJ2-7, with 9 nucleotides matching TRBD1. V trimming: 6 bases; J trimming: 5 bases; junction bases outside the gene matches: 8. Germline values: CDR1 GTSNPN, CDR2 SVGIG (reference sequence). CDR3 length: 13 residues. The full variable domain, in which reference TRBV30 and TRBJ2-7 provide the parts outside the CDR3, is SQTIHQWPATLVQPVGSPLSLECTVEGTSNPNLYWYRQAAGRGLQLLFYSVGIGQISSEVPQNLSASRPQDRQFILSSKKLLLSDSGFYLCACSGGQGNEQYFGPGTRLTVT.

This clonotype was recorded at least ten times. The rearrangement links TRBV10-2 to TRBJ1-1; D is ambiguous. V gave up 7 bases and J gave up 2 bases, with 5 bases separating them. Germline CDR1 is WSHSY and CDR2 is SAAADI. The CDR3 length is 11 residues. This CDR3 reads CASTVNTEAFF. CDR3 bases: TGCGCCAGCACCGTTAACACTGAAGCTTTCTTT.

This clonotype came up many times. The gene calls are TRBV6-5 and TRBJ1-5; D ambiguous. V was clipped by 6 bases and J by 2 bases, with 8 bases between them. The V gene's germline CDR1 is MNHEY and CDR2 SVGAGI. This CDR3 has 13 amino acids. In DNA form, the CDR3 reads TGTGCCAGCAGGGCGGACCGCAATCAGCCCCAGCATTTT. Protein: CASRADRNQPQHF.

This clonotype was observed at least ten times. The V call is TRBV20-1, the J call TRBJ1-1, with D perhaps matching TRBD1 (5 bases). Per the germline V gene, CDR1 is DFQATT and CDR2 is SNEGSKA (reference sequence). V was clipped by 5 bases and J by 6 bases, with 13 bases between them. This CDR3 has 12 amino acids. The CDR3 sequence: CSAGTGFSEAFF. The CDR3 coding sequence is TGCAGTGCTGGGACGGGCTTCTCTGAAGCTTTCTTT.

This clonotype has at least ten counts. Here the CDR3 reads CASIRRTGYNSPLHF. The CDR3 bases are TGTGCCAGCATCCGTAGGACAGGTTATAATTCACCCCTCCACTTT. The J gene is TRBJ1-6, the V gene TRBV6-5, with TRBD1 matching 7 bases. CDR1 and CDR2 (germline): MNHEY, SVGAGI. J was trimmed by 4 bases and V by 7 bases; bases with no gene match: 7. This CDR3 is 15 amino acids long.

This clonotype has ten or more counts. The genes are TRBV6-5 and TRBJ2-7, with TRBD2 identical over 7 bases. V was pared by 6 bases and J by 2 bases, with 4 bases of the junction left unmatched. Germline CDR1 and CDR2: MNHEY and SVGAGI. The CDR3 contains 13 residues. In DNA, the CDR3 is TGTGCCAGCAGATCCGGGGGGACCTACGAGCAGTACTTC. Translation gives CASRSGGTYEQYF.

This clonotype was counted at least ten times. The rearrangement uses TRBV20-1 and TRBJ1-1; possible D gene TRBD1, 5 bases. The germline V and J ends were trimmed by 1 base and 7 bases, with 13 bases remaining between them. The CDR3 has 13 amino acids. Germline V gene data show CDR1 as DFQATT and CDR2 as SNEGSKA (reference sequence). The DNA for the CDR3 is TGCAGTGCTAGAGCCCCGGGACGGAATGAAGCTTTCTTT. It yields the protein CSARAPGRNEAFF.

In its sample, this clonotype was seen many times. The junction and the germline gene differ at one end; a read error may be behind it. This chain connects TRBV20-1 to TRBJ2-3, with D possibly matching TRBD2 (6 bases). Looked up from germline, CDR1 is DFQATT and CDR2 is SNEGSKA (reference sequence). This CDR3 spans 14 amino acids. CDR3 coding DNA: TGCAGTGCAAGAGGGACTGGTAGCACAGATACGCAGTATTTT. It specifies CSARGTGSTDTQYF.

This chain uses TRBV29-1 with TRBJ1-5, with 9 bases lining up with TRBD1. CDR1 is SQVTM, CDR2 ANQGSEA, per germline. There are 14 residues in the CDR3. Trimming at V came to 4 bases and at J to 2 bases, leaving 3 bases not matched to a gene. DNA for the CDR3: TGCAGCGTTGGACAGGGGGTTGGCAATCAGCCCCAGCATTTT. Its protein product is CSVGQGVGNQPQHF. The complete variable domain, with remaining parts taken from reference TRBV29-1 and TRBJ1-5, reads SAVISQKPSRDICQRGTSLTIQCQVDSQVTMMFWYRQQPGQSLTLIATANQGSEATYESGFVIDKFPISRPNLTFSTLTVSNMSPEDSSIYLCSVGQGVGNQPQHFGDGTRLSIL.

The chain is built from TRBV3-1 and TRBJ2-6, with TRBD2 matching over 8 bases. This CDR3 is 17 amino acids long. Trimming at V came to 3 bases and at J to 1 base, leaving 5 bases not matched to a gene. Germline-derived CDR1 and CDR2 are LGHDT and YNNKEL (reference sequence). The CDR3 protein is CASSQPSGSSGANVLTF. CDR3 nucleotide sequence: TGTGCCAGCAGCCAGCCAAGCGGGAGTTCTGGGGCCAACGTCCTGACTTTC. The full variable domain, with the rest looked up from reference TRBV3-1 and TRBJ2-6, is DTAVSQTPKYLVTQMGNDKSIKCEQNLGHDTMYWYKQDSKKFLKIMFSYNNKELIINETVPNRFSPKSPDKAHLNLHINSLELGDSAVYFCASSQPSGSSGANVLTFGAGSRLTVL.

This clonotype was seen at least ten times. The chain links TRBV29-1 to TRBJ2-1, with D perhaps given as TRBD1 or TRBD2 (5 bases each). Looked up from germline, CDR1 is SQVTM and CDR2 is ANQGSEA. The CDR3 consists of 16 residues. V was trimmed by 0 bases and J by 0 bases, leaving 12 bases between them. The CDR3 nucleotides read TGCAGCGTTGAAGATCCGGGGCGGAACTCCTACAATGAGCAGTTCTTC. It translates to CSVEDPGRNSYNEQFF.

This clonotype was picked up many times. The CDR3 region has the DNA TGTGCCAGCAGCCAAGATATGAATCAGCCCCAGCATTTT. Amino acids: CASSQDMNQPQHF. V and J are TRBV3-1 and TRBJ1-5; D gene unclear. CDR1 is LGHDT, CDR2 YNNKEL, per germline (reference sequence). V gave up 0 bases and J gave up 4 bases, with 4 bases separating them. This CDR3 spans 13 amino acids.

This clonotype was picked up many times. V usage is TRBV6-4 and J usage is TRBJ2-1, with 11 bases that match TRBD2. V trimming: 0 bases; J trimming: 6 bases; junction bases outside the gene matches: 1. CDR1 and CDR2 from the germline V gene are MRHNA and SNTAGT. The CDR3 runs to 15 residues. The CDR3 nucleotides read TGTGCCAGCAGTGACTCTAGCGGGGGGGCCAATGAGCAGTTCTTC. Translated: CASSDSSGGANEQFF.

The table lists this clonotype with a few counts. The V gene is TRBV4-3, the J gene TRBJ2-1, with D hard to call. Germline V gene lookup returns CDR1 LGHNA and CDR2 YSLEER. The CDR3 totals 15 residues. V lost 4 bases and J 4 bases, leaving 14 bases between the germline ends. CDR3 sequence (DNA): TGCGCCAGCAGCCCCACCCAGAGCCCATACAATGAGCAGTTCTTC. It yields the protein CASSPTQSPYNEQFF.

The CDR3 protein is CSARGRSSYNEQFF. For the CDR3, the DNA is TGCAGTGCTAGGGGTAGGAGCTCCTACAATGAGCAGTTCTTC. This sequence joins TRBV20-1 and TRBJ2-1; D is ambiguous. The germline V and J ends were trimmed by 3 bases and 0 bases, with 9 bases remaining between them. Germline CDR1 and CDR2: DFQATT and SNEGSKA (reference sequence). This CDR3 has 14 residues.

This clonotype was seen repeatedly, ten times or more. The V gene is TRBV29-1, the J gene TRBJ2-7; D is unclear. CDR1 and CDR2 from the germline V gene are SQVTM and ANQGSEA. The CDR3 is 12 amino acids. V shed 0 bases and J shed 9 bases, with 12 bases lying between them. The chain's CDR3 is CSVEDHSFMQYF. CDR3 DNA: TGCAGCGTTGAAGACCACAGTTTTATGCAGTACTTC.

This clonotype occurred a few times. The chain uses TRBV3-1 and TRBJ2-3; the D gene is possibly TRBD2 (5 bases). Germline assignment: CDR1 LGHDT and CDR2 YNNKEL (reference sequence). V lost 0 bases to trimming and J lost 3 bases, with 13 bases between them. CDR3 size: 16 residues. CDR3 bases: TGTGCCAGCAGCCAAGATAAGGGAGCCCCGACAGATACGCAGTATTTT. Translation gives CASSQDKGAPTDTQYF.

This clonotype was seen a handful of times. This chain connects TRBV12-3 or TRBV12-4 to TRBJ2-3; no clear D gene. V was cut by 4 bases and J by 2 bases, with 16 bases left in between. The CDR3 has 16 residues. The CDR3 loop is CASSSRTGALTDTQYF. CDR3 nucleotide sequence: TGTGCCAGCAGTTCGCGGACGGGCGCGCTCACAGATACGCAGTATTTT.

This clonotype was counted many times. The gene calls are TRBV7-9 and TRBJ1-4; the D gene is possibly TRBD1 (5 bases). V shed 2 bases and J shed 7 bases, with 8 bases lying between them. The CDR3 consists of 13 residues. Per germline, CDR1 SEHNR and CDR2 FQNEAQ (reference sequence). The CDR3 region is CASSLQGPEKLFF. The DNA for the CDR3 is TGTGCCAGCAGCTTACAGGGTCCTGAAAAACTGTTTTTT.

This clonotype was seen ten or more times. This sequence joins TRBV29-1 and TRBJ2-7; either TRBD1 or TRBD2 may fit D (6 bases each). Germline V CDR1 and CDR2: SQVTM, ANQGSEA. The CDR3 totals 15 residues. V lost 4 bases, J lost 3 bases, and 19 bases lay in between. The CDR3 sequence is CSVASVGGSGYEQYF. The CDR3 DNA sequence: TGCAGCGTTGCCAGTGTAGGGGGTAGCGGCTACGAGCAGTACTTC.